A selection of T cell receptor beta chains follows, all from one sample in a study of naive and memory T cell subsets. A single record per CDR3 protein comes from TCRdb applying MiXCR to the UMI-ligation and nested PCR reads. Among more than 30,000 distinct CDR3 sequences, about 6.9% were seen once, and the ten largest hold approximately 3.3%. This specimen consisted of skin, obtained from a tuberculin skin test site. Receptors were obtained from an adult in good health. Each CDR3 is given with its conserved first and last residue. D genes are given only for firm matches. For some rows the clone size is stated as once, few or many, or as a class when expanded; others skip it.

TRBJ1-4 NA TRBV7-8 NA TGTGCCAGCAGTCTCAGCAATGGTAATGAAAAACTGTTTTTT CASSLSNGNEKLFF
TRBJ1-1 NA TRBV2 few TGTGCCAGCACTCCAGATTGGAACACTGAAGCTTTCTTT CASTPDWNTEAFF
TRBJ2-1 TRBD1 TRBV28 NA TGTGCCCAGGGGGCTAGCTGTAAGAATGAGCAGTTCTTC CAQGASCKNEQFF
TRBJ2-2 NA TRBV5-1 NA TGCGCCAGCAGCCTTCCGACCACGAACACCGGGGAGCTGTTTTTT CASSLPTTNTGELFF
TRBJ2-1 NA TRBV20-1 many TGCAGTGCCGAGGGGGTACTTTTAAGCTCCTACAATGAGCAGTTCTTC CSAEGVLLSSYNEQFF
TRBJ2-5 NA TRBV29-1 NA TGCAGCGTTGAATCGGGGATGGGAGAGACCCAGTACTTC CSVESGMGETQYF
TRBJ2-3 TRBD2 TRBV5-8 many TGTGCCAGCAGCTTGGGGGCCGGGACTAGCGGCACAGATACGCAGTATTTT CASSLGAGTSGTDTQYF
TRBJ2-1 NA TRBV12-3/TRBV12-4 many TGTGCCAGCAGTCTCCGACCTACCCCTATGTTCTTC CASSLRPTPMFF
TRBJ2-7 TRBD2 TRBV11-2 many TGTGCCAGCAGTCGCCAAACTAGCGGGGCCCCCTACGAGCAGTACTTC CASSRQTSGAPYEQYF
TRBJ2-5 NA TRBV2 NA TGTGCCAGCAGCCGGGACCGATCACAAGAGACCCAGTACTTC CASSRDRSQETQYF
TRBJ1-2 NA TRBV5-5 many TGTGCCAGCAGCTTGGTGGGGGGAAAGGATGGCTACACCTTC CASSLVGGKDGYTF
TRBJ2-2 TRBD1 TRBV3-1 many TGTGCCAGCAGCCAAGGAAGGACAGGGGGCACCGGGGAGCTGTTTTTT CASSQGRTGGTGELFF
TRBJ1-2 NA TRBV12-3/TRBV12-4 NA TGTGCCAGCAGGGGGGCCCCAGGGAACTATGGCGACACCTTC CASRGAPGNYGDTF
TRBJ1-5 TRBD1 TRBV29-1 NA TGCAGCGTTATTGGCGGGACAGGGGTCGATCAGCCCCAGCATTTT CSVIGGTGVDQPQHF
TRBJ2-1 NA TRBV5-1 many TGCGCCAGCCGGGCTGATGCTGCTGAGCAGTTCTTC CASRADAAEQFF
TRBJ1-1 TRBD1 TRBV5-1 NA TGCGCCAGCAGCCCGTGGACAGGGGCAATGGGCATTGAAGCTTTCTTT CASSPWTGAMGIEAFF
TRBJ2-7 TRBD2 TRBV20-1 many TGCAGTGCCAACCCCGGGACTAGCGACGAGCAGTACTTC CSANPGTSDEQYF
TRBJ2-7 TRBD2 TRBV15 many TGTGCCACCAGCAGAGGTCTAGGACTAGCTGACTCCTACGAGCAGTACTTC CATSRGLGLADSYEQYF
TRBJ2-3 TRBD1 TRBV5-1 NA TGCGCCAGCAGCTCCAACACAGGGGGAGATACGCAGTATTTT CASSSNTGGDTQYF
TRBJ2-1 NA TRBV7-8 many TGTGCCAGCAGCTTAGCCCGGGTGCAGGTTGAGCAGTTCTTC CASSLARVQVEQFF
TRBJ2-7 TRBD1 TRBV7-9 medium-sized TGTGCCAGCAGCTCGGGACAGGACTCCTACGAGCAGTACTTC CASSSGQDSYEQYF
TRBJ1-4 NA TRBV20-1 many TGCAGTGCTAGGGATCGACTCCGCGCAACTAATGAAAAACTGTTTTTT CSARDRLRATNEKLFF
TRBJ2-2 TRBD2 TRBV2 many TGTGCCAGCAACGTTCGGGGGGTCGGTACCGGGGAGCTGTTTTTT CASNVRGVGTGELFF
TRBJ1-2 NA TRBV5-1 few TGCGCCAGCAGCGAGAACCTGAATCGCTATGGCGACACCTTC CASSENLNRYGDTF
TRBJ1-4 NA TRBV6-5 few TGTGCCAGCAGCCCAACTAATGAAAAACTGTTTTTT CASSPTNEKLFF